This T cell receptor (beta chain) was sequenced in a study of T cell repertoires in cytomegalovirus infection. This clonotype was observed many times. TCRdb reprocessed the reads with MiXCR, giving one entry per CDR3 protein. The sample holds some 280,000 distinct CDR3 sequences, around 13% seen once. The trim removed 7 bases at V and 5 bases at J, leaving 15 bases unmatched. The germline gives CDR1 LNHDA, CDR2 SQIVND (reference sequence). The CDR3 runs to 17 residues. The sample taken for sequencing was PBMCs. V gene TRBV19 combines with J gene TRBJ2-1, with 9 bases matching TRBD2. The source of this sequence is a human donor in good health (CMV status not recorded). Some clones in this sample may be carry-over from other donors' samples. CDR3 sequence (DNA): TGTGCCAGTACCTCACCCCCCGGGACTAGCCGAGACAATGAGCAGTTCTTC. Translated: CASTSPPGTSRDNEQFF. Using reference TRBV19 and TRBJ2-1 for the parts outside the CDR3, the full variable domain is DGGITQSPKYLFRKEGQNVTLSCEQNLNHDAMYWYRQDPGQGLRLIYYSQIVNDFQKGDIAEGYSVSREKKESFPLTVTSAQKNPTAFYLCASTSPPGTSRDNEQFFGPGTRLTVL.